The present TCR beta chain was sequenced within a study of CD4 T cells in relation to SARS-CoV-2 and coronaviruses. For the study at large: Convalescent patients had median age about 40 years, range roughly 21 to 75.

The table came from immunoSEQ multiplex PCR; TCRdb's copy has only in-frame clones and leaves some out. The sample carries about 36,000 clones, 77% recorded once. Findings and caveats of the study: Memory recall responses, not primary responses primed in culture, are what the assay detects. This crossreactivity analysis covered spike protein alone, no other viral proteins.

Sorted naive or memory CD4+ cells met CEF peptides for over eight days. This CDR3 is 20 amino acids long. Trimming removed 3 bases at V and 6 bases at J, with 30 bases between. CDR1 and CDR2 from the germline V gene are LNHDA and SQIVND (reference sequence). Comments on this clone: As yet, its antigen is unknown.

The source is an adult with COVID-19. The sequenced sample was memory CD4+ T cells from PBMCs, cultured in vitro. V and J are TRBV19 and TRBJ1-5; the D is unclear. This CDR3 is CASSISIKGGMVNKGQPQHF. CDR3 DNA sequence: TGTGCCAGTAGTATTTCAATAAAGGGAGGGATGGTCAACAAGGGTCAGCCCCAGCATTTT.